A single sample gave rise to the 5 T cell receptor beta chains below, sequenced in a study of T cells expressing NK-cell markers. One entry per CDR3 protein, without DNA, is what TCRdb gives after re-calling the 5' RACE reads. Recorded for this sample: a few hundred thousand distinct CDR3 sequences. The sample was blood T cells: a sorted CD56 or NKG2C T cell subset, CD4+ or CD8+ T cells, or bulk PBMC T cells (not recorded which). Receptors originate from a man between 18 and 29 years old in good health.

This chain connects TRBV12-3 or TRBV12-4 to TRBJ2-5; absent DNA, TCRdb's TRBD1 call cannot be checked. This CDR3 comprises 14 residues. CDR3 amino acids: CASSLAQGRETQYF.

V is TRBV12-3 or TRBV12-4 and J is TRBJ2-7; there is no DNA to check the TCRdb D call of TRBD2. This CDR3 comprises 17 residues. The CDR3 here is CASRSQVQGGGPYEQYF.

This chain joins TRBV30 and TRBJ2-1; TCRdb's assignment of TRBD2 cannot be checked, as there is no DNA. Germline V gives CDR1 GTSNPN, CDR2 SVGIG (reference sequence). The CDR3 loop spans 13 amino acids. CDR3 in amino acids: CAWTRPPNNEQFF.

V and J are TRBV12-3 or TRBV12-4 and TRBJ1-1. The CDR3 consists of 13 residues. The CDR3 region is CASSKGVFAEAFF.

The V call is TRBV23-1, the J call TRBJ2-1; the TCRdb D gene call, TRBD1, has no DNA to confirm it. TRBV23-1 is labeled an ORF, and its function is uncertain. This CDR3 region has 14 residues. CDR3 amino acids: CASSQQLGDDEQFF.